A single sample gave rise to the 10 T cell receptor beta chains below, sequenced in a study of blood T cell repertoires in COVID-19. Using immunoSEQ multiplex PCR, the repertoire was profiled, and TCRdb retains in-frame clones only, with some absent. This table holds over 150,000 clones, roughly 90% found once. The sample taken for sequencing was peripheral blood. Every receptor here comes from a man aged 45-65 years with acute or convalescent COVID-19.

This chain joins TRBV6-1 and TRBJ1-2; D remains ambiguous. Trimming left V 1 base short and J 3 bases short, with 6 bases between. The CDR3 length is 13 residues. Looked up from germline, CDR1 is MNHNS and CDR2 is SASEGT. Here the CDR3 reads CASSEVSYYGYTF. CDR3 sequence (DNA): TGTGCCAGCAGTGAAGTCTCTTACTATGGCTACACCTTC.

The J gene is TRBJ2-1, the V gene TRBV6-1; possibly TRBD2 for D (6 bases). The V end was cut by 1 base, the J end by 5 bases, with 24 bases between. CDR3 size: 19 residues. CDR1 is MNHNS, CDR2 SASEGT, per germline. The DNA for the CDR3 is TGTGCCAGCAGTGAAGAGTCCCGGGTTGTCGGGACTGGCAACAATGAGCAGTTCTTC. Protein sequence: CASSEESRVVGTGNNEQFF.

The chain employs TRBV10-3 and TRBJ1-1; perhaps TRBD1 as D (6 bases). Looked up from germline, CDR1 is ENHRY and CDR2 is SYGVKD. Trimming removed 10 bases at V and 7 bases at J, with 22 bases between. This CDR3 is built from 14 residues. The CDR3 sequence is CATQSRSEGDEAFF. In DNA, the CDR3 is TGTGCCACTCAGAGCAGATCAGAGGGGGATGAAGCTTTCTTT.

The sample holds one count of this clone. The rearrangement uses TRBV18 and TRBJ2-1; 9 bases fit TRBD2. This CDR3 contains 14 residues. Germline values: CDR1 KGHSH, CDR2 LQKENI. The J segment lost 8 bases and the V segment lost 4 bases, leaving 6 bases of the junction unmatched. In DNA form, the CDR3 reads TGTGCCAGCTCACGGGGACTAGCAAGCGATGAGCAGTTCTTC. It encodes CASSRGLASDEQFF.

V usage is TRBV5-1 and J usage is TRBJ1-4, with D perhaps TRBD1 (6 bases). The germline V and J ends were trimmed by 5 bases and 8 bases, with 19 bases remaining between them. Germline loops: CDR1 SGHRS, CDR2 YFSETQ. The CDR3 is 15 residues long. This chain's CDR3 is CASSTLRGRNEKLFF. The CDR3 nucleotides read TGCGCCAGCAGTACTCTCAGGGGTCGTAACGAAAAACTGTTTTTT.

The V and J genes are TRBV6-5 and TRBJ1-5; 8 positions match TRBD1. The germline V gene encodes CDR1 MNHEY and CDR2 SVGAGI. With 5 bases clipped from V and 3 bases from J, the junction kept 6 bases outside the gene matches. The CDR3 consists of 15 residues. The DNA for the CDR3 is TGTGCCAGCAGTCGCGGACAGGGAGTCAATCAGCCCCAGCATTTT. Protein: CASSRGQGVNQPQHF.

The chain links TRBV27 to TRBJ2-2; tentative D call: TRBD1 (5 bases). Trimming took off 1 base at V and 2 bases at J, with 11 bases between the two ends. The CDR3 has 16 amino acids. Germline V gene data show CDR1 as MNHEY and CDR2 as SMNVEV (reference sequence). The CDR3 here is CASSLYIDRNTGELFF. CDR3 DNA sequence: TGTGCCAGCAGTTTATATATTGACAGAAACACCGGGGAGCTGTTTTTT.

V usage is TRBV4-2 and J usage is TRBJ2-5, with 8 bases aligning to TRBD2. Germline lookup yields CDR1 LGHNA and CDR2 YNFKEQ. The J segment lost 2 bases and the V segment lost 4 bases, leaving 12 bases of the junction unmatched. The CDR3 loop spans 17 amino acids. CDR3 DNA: TGTGCCAGCAGCCGAAGCTTGGGTGCGGGGGGTCAAGAGACCCAGTACTTC. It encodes CASSRSLGAGGQETQYF.

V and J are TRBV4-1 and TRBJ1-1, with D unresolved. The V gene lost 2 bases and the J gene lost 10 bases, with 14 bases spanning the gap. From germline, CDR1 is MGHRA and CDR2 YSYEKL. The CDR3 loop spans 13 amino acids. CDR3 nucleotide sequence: TGCGCCAGCAGCCAAAATGCCTACGAGGGAGCTTTCTTT. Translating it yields CASSQNAYEGAFF.

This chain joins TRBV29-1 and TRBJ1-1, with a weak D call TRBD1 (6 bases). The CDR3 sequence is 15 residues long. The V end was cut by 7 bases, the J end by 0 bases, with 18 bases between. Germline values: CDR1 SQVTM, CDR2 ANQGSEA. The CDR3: CSAPQTGNMNTEAFF. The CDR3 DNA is TGCAGCGCTCCCCAGACAGGAAACATGAACACTGAAGCTTTCTTT.